Below are 32 T cell receptor beta chains sequenced from a single sample in a study of T cell repertoires in cytomegalovirus infection. One entry per CDR3 protein results from TCRdb running MiXCR on the reads. The table shows 350,000 to 550,000 distinct CDR3 sequences, with approximately 31% occurring only once. Material for sequencing was PBMCs. These receptors all come from a human donor in good health (CMV status not recorded). Some clones in this sample may be carry-over from other donors' samples.

The chain joins TRBV11-2 to TRBJ2-3; tentatively, D is TRBD2 (6 bases). The V gene's germline CDR1 is SGHAT and CDR2 FQNNGV. V was clipped by 3 bases and J by 1 base, with 11 bases between them. CDR3 length: 15 residues. CDR3 nucleotides: TGTGCCAGCAGCTTGCTGTCTAGCGGCACAGATACGCAGTATTTT. Protein sequence: CASSLLSSGTDTQYF. Supplemented by reference TRBV11-2 and TRBJ2-3, the full variable domain reads EAGVAQSPRYKIIEKRQSVAFWCNPISGHATLYWYQQILGQGPKLLIQFQNNGVVDDSQLPKDRFSAERLKGVDSTLKIQPAKLEDSAVYLCASSLLSSGTDTQYFGPGTRLTVL.

This clonotype occurred a few times. This chain joins TRBV6-5 and TRBJ1-1; no clear D gene. The CDR3 contains 12 residues. V lost 4 bases to trimming and J lost 4 bases, with 7 bases between them. Per the germline V gene, CDR1 is MNHEY and CDR2 is SVGAGI. The CDR3, as DNA: TGTGCCAGCAGTTTTGGGCCCACTGAAGCTTTCTTT. This codes for CASSFGPTEAFF.

This clonotype was seen more than once but under ten times. The chain joins TRBV20-1 to TRBJ1-1; 12 positions agree with TRBD1. Germline V CDR1 and CDR2: DFQATT, SNEGSKA (reference sequence). With V trimmed by 6 bases and J by 3 bases, 11 bases remained unmatched. The length of the CDR3 is 16 residues. The CDR3, as DNA: TGCAGTGCCAGACCGGGACAGGGGGCTCTTGACACTGAAGCTTTCTTT. As protein: CSARPGQGALDTEAFF.

The CDR3 reads CATSRAGASGEETQYF. CDR3 nucleotide sequence: TGTGCCACCAGCAGAGCGGGGGCTAGCGGAGAAGAGACCCAGTACTTC. This rearrangement joins TRBV15 to TRBJ2-5; D is possibly TRBD2 (7 bases). The germline gives CDR1 LNHNV, CDR2 YYDKDF (reference sequence). This CDR3 region has 16 residues. The germline V and J ends were trimmed by 1 base and 3 bases, with 15 bases remaining between them.

The chain uses TRBV2 and TRBJ1-1; D is uncertain. Per germline, CDR1 SNHLY and CDR2 FYNNEI. The V end was cut by 6 bases, the J end by 6 bases, with 17 bases between. The CDR3 has 14 residues. The DNA for the CDR3 is TGTGCCAGCAGGCCACTTCCTGTATTGTCTGAAGCTTTCTTT. Protein product: CASRPLPVLSEAFF.

This clonotype was picked up many times. The chain joins TRBV7-2 to TRBJ1-5; D call uncertain. Trimming removed 5 bases at V and 3 bases at J, with 23 bases between. The CDR3 loop spans 18 amino acids. Germline assignment: CDR1 SGHTA and CDR2 FQGNSA. This CDR3 reads CASSPHPFRPSNNQPQHF. The CDR3 region has the DNA TGTGCCAGCAGCCCTCATCCCTTCAGACCGTCCAACAATCAGCCCCAGCATTTT. Complete variable domain (other parts from reference TRBV7-2 and TRBJ1-5): GAGVSQSPSNKVTEKGKDVELRCDPISGHTALYWYRQSLGQGLEFLIYFQGNSAPDKSGLPSDRFSAERTGGSVSTLTIQRTQQEDSAVYLCASSPHPFRPSNNQPQHFGDGTRLSIL.

This clonotype has a count of ten or more. The chain links TRBV2 to TRBJ1-6, with D perhaps TRBD1 (5 bases). Trimming took 10 bases from V and 7 from J, leaving 14 bases between them. The CDR3 extends over 13 amino acids. From germline, CDR1 is SNHLY and CDR2 FYNNEI. CDR3 region: CATLRQPNSPLHF. The CDR3 coding sequence is TGTGCCACTCTGAGACAGCCGAATTCACCCCTCCACTTT.

Comments on this clonotype: A read error may explain this, as a much larger clone is one base away. The rearrangement joins TRBV19 to TRBJ2-7, with D possibly called TRBD1 or TRBD2 (5 bases each). Germline V gene sequence: CDR1 LNHDA, CDR2 SQIVND (reference sequence). The CDR3 covers 14 residues. The CDR3, as DNA: TGTGCCAGTAGTACCGGGACGGCAAGCTACGGGCAGTACTTC. Its protein product is CASSTGTASYGQYF.

The table lists this clonotype with a few counts. V gene TRBV5-6 combines with J gene TRBJ2-7, with D possibly TRBD2 on 5 matching bases. Germline CDR1 is SGHDT and CDR2 is YYEEEE. Trimming left V 3 bases short and J 3 bases short, with 13 bases between. There are 14 residues in the CDR3. Here the CDR3 reads CASSSEDGLYEQYF. The DNA of the CDR3 is TGTGCCAGCAGCTCGGAGGACGGACTCTACGAGCAGTACTTC.

The chain uses TRBV15 and TRBJ1-1; D gene uncertain. V lost 1 base, J lost 1 base, and 4 bases lay in between. Per germline, CDR1 LNHNV and CDR2 YYDKDF (reference sequence). This CDR3 region has 13 residues. The CDR3: CATSRGRNTEAFF. CDR3 sequence (DNA): TGTGCCACCAGCAGAGGAAGGAACACTGAAGCTTTCTTT.

This clonotype appeared many times. The rearrangement uses TRBV7-2 and TRBJ1-2; 7 bases fit TRBD1. The CDR3 loop spans 15 amino acids. V lost 1 base and J lost 1; bases outside the gene matches: 3. The germline CDR1 and CDR2 sequences are SGHTA and FQGNSA. This CDR3 reads CASSLGDRVNYGYTF. The CDR3 nucleotides are TGTGCCAGCAGCTTAGGAGACAGGGTTAACTATGGCTACACCTTC.

The sample holds a few counts of this clonotype. This sequence joins TRBV5-4 and TRBJ2-2, with D perhaps TRBD1 (6 bases). Trimming pared 0 bases from V and 2 bases from J, leaving 11 bases between. In germline, CDR1 is SGHNT, CDR2 YYREEE (reference sequence). The CDR3 extends over 16 amino acids. CDR3 in amino acids: CASSLDPTGNTGELFF. CDR3 in DNA: TGTGCCAGCAGCTTGGATCCGACAGGAAACACCGGGGAGCTGTTTTTT. Full variable domain (remainder filled in from reference TRBV5-4 and TRBJ2-2): ETGVTQSPTHLIKTRGQQVTLRCSSQSGHNTVSWYQQALGQGPQFIFQYYREEENGRGNFPPRFSGLQFPNYSSELNVNALELDDSALYLCASSLDPTGNTGELFFGEGSRLTVL.

The rearrangement links TRBV27 to TRBJ2-1, with D unclear. Germline values: CDR1 MNHEY, CDR2 SMNVEV (reference sequence). V gave up 7 bases and J gave up 7 bases, with 8 bases separating them. CDR3 length: 11 amino acids. CDR3 DNA sequence: TGTGCCAGCATTATTGGGAATGAGCAGTTCTTC. Protein product: CASIIGNEQFF.

This clonotype occurred a few times. The rearrangement links TRBV5-1 to TRBJ1-1, with 7 bases that match TRBD1. Trimming took 1 base from V and 1 from J; bases not matched to a gene: 4. Germline loops: CDR1 SGHRS, CDR2 YFSETQ. The CDR3 spans 15 residues. Here the CDR3 reads CASSLKWTGNTEAFF. CDR3 nucleotides: TGCGCCAGCAGCTTGAAGTGGACAGGGAACACTGAAGCTTTCTTT.

This clonotype came up a few times. V and J are TRBV2 and TRBJ2-1; D remains ambiguous. The CDR3 length is 13 residues. CDR1 is SNHLY, CDR2 FYNNEI, per germline. The germline V and J ends were trimmed by 4 bases and 2 bases, with 6 bases remaining between them. CDR3 residues: CASSGAAYNEQFF. The CDR3 coding sequence is TGTGCCAGCAGTGGGGCAGCCTACAATGAGCAGTTCTTC.

The gene calls are TRBV5-4 and TRBJ1-2, with D unresolved. V was cut by 1 base and J by 7 bases, with 14 bases left in between. Looked up from germline, CDR1 is SGHNT and CDR2 is YYREEE (reference sequence). This CDR3 comprises 14 residues. CDR3 sequence: CASSLYADSGGYTF. CDR3 nucleotides: TGTGCCAGCAGCTTGTATGCGGATTCGGGTGGCTACACCTTC.

The J gene is TRBJ2-2, the V gene TRBV4-3, with D unclear. This CDR3 has 13 residues. From germline, CDR1 is LGHNA and CDR2 YSLEER. V was shortened by 0 bases and J by 6 bases, with 5 bases between the two germline ends. DNA of the CDR3: TGCGCCAGCAGCCAAGAATCCGCCGGGGAGCTGTTTTTT. Translation gives CASSQESAGELFF.

The J gene is TRBJ2-1, the V gene TRBV4-2; TRBD1 matches 9 bases. The germline CDR1 and CDR2 sequences are LGHNA and YNFKEQ. Unmatched junction bases numbered 8, after V lost 1 base and J lost 7 bases. The CDR3 consists of 16 residues. In DNA form, the CDR3 reads TGTGCCAGCAGCCAAGGAAGCGGGACAGGGAAGAATGAGCAGTTCTTC. Protein sequence: CASSQGSGTGKNEQFF.

A few counts support this clonotype. The rearrangement uses TRBV7-9 and TRBJ1-2; D ambiguous. This CDR3 has 14 amino acids. Germline V lookup: CDR1 SEHNR, CDR2 FQNEAQ (reference sequence). Trimming removed 3 bases at V and 4 bases at J, with 12 bases between. CDR3 DNA: TGTGCCAGCAGCTTCGTCTCGAACGGCTATGGCTACACCTTC. It encodes CASSFVSNGYGYTF.

Ten or more counts support this clonotype. The CDR3 nucleotides read TGTGCCAGCAGCTCGAGCCGGCTAGAGTACAATGAGCAGTTCTTC. Its protein is CASSSSRLEYNEQFF. This chain connects TRBV7-2 to TRBJ2-1; D unclear. V dropped 4 bases and J dropped 4 bases, with 14 bases sitting between them. The length of the CDR3 is 15 residues. Germline V lookup: CDR1 SGHTA, CDR2 FQGNSA. The whole variable domain, remainder taken from reference TRBV7-2 and TRBJ2-1, is GAGVSQSPSNKVTEKGKDVELRCDPISGHTALYWYRQSLGQGLEFLIYFQGNSAPDKSGLPSDRFSAERTGGSVSTLTIQRTQQEDSAVYLCASSSSRLEYNEQFFGPGTRLTVL.

The sample holds a few counts of this clonotype. V is TRBV5-6 and J is TRBJ2-1; no clear D gene. Germline V gives CDR1 SGHDT, CDR2 YYEEEE. V was pared by 1 base and J by 3 bases, with 5 bases between. There are 13 residues in the CDR3. The CDR3 region is CASSLPGYNEQFF. The CDR3 DNA sequence: TGTGCCAGCAGCTTGCCCGGCTACAATGAGCAGTTCTTC.

This clonotype has at least ten counts. The V and J genes are TRBV12-3 or TRBV12-4 and TRBJ1-1; 7 positions agree with TRBD1. This CDR3 contains 15 residues. Unmatched junction bases numbered 6, after V lost 4 bases and J lost 1 base. DNA of the CDR3: TGTGCCAGCAGTTCGCACCGGGACAGGAACACTGAAGCTTTCTTT. It specifies CASSSHRDRNTEAFF.

This clonotype was counted only a few times. The V gene is TRBV6-2 or TRBV6-3, the J gene TRBJ1-1, with no clear D. CDR1 MNHEY and CDR2 SVGEGT come from the germline V gene. This CDR3 contains 13 residues. Trimming took off 0 bases at V and 10 bases at J, with 12 bases between the two ends. The CDR3 DNA is TGTGCCAGCAGTTACTCGGCAGTCGCGCGAGCTTTCTTT. Translation gives CASSYSAVARAFF.

This clonotype was seen only a few times. The chain carries TRBV5-4 and TRBJ2-5, with D perhaps TRBD2 (6 bases). Germline V gives CDR1 SGHNT, CDR2 YYREEE (reference sequence). Between the trimmed V and J ends, which lost 1 base and 4 bases, there was a span of 20 bases. CDR3 length equals 17 residues. CDR3 bases: TGTGCCAGCAGCTTGAAGGTCTCGGGGGAGCTAGCAGAGACCCAGTACTTC. This codes for CASSLKVSGELAETQYF.

This clonotype was detected many times. The rearrangement joins TRBV7-8 to TRBJ1-2; D remains unclear. Germline V gene sequence: CDR1 SGHVS, CDR2 FQNEAQ. The CDR3 runs 13 residues. V gave up 5 bases and J gave up 3 bases, with 10 bases separating them. CDR3 amino acids: CASSPSGDYGYTF. The CDR3 region has the DNA TGTGCCAGCAGCCCCAGCGGGGACTATGGCTACACCTTC.

The chain links TRBV7-9 to TRBJ1-5; no firm D call. Trimming left V 1 base short and J 0 bases short, with 10 bases between. The CDR3 has 16 amino acids. Germline CDR1 SEHNR, CDR2 FQNEAQ (reference sequence). The CDR3 sequence: CASSLGGSGSNQPQHF. CDR3 in DNA: TGTGCCAGCAGCTTAGGCGGGTCGGGTAGCAATCAGCCCCAGCATTTT. The full variable domain, in which reference TRBV7-9 and TRBJ1-5 provide the parts outside the CDR3, is DTGVSQNPRHKITKRGQNVTFRCDPISEHNRLYWYRQTLGQGPEFLTYFQNEAQLEKSRLLSDRFSAERPKGSFSTLEIQRTEQGDSAMYLCASSLGGSGSNQPQHFGDGTRLSIL.

This clonotype occurred a few times. The chain carries TRBV6-5 and TRBJ1-1, with TRBD1 as a possible D gene (5 bases). Germline V gives CDR1 MNHEY, CDR2 SVGAGI. V was pared by 0 bases and J by 0 bases, with 8 bases between. The CDR3 totals 15 residues. CDR3 amino acids: CASSYSGTMNTEAFF. CDR3 bases: TGTGCCAGCAGTTACTCTGGGACCATGAACACTGAAGCTTTCTTT.

Details on this clonotype: A clone one base away is much larger, so this may be a read error. This chain's CDR3 is CASRNPLGRGMMGNTEALF. The CDR3 region has the DNA TGTGCCAGTAGGAACCCGTTGGGCAGGGGGATGATGGGGAACACTGAAGCTTTATTT. The genes are TRBV19 and TRBJ1-1, with TRBD1 matching over 7 bases. Looked up from germline, CDR1 is LNHDA and CDR2 is SQIVND (reference sequence). CDR3 length: 19 amino acids.

At least ten counts were recorded for this clonotype. The chain is built from TRBV7-9 and TRBJ2-7; the D gene is possibly TRBD1 (5 bases). The CDR3 covers 14 residues. Germline lookup yields CDR1 SEHNR and CDR2 FQNEAQ (reference sequence). Trimming cost V 5 bases and J 0 bases, with 11 bases left between them. CDR3 residues: CASSRDSVSYEQYF. Here the CDR3 DNA reads TGTGCCAGCAGCAGAGACAGCGTCTCCTACGAGCAGTACTTC.

The chain employs TRBV6-6 and TRBJ2-7; D is possibly TRBD1 (5 bases). The germline V and J ends were trimmed by 6 bases and 3 bases, with 18 bases remaining between them. Germline CDR1 is MNHNY and CDR2 is SVGAGI (reference sequence). There are 15 residues in the CDR3. This CDR3 reads CASRTTVLGIYEQYF. The CDR3 region has the DNA TGTGCCAGCAGAACGACAGTTCTGGGCATCTACGAGCAGTACTTC.

This clonotype occurred a few times. The V and J genes are TRBV7-8 and TRBJ2-1; TRBD1 or TRBD2 may be the D gene (5 bases each). The CDR3 length is 14 residues. Trimming left V 3 bases short and J 9 bases short, with 15 bases between. Per the germline V gene, CDR1 is SGHVS and CDR2 is FQNEAQ. The DNA for the CDR3 is TGTGCCAGCAGCTTTGGGACCCCCGGCGCTGAGCAGTTCTTC. It codes for CASSFGTPGAEQFF. The whole variable domain, remainder taken from reference TRBV7-8 and TRBJ2-1, is GAGVSQSPRYKVAKRGQDVALRCDPISGHVSLFWYQQALGQGPEFLTYFQNEAQLDKSGLPSDRFFAERPEGSVSTLKIQRTQQEDSAVYLCASSFGTPGAEQFFGPGTRLTVL.

This clonotype has more than one count but fewer than ten. The V and J genes are TRBV4-3 and TRBJ2-7; 7 bases are shared with TRBD2. Germline V CDR1 and CDR2: LGHNA, YSLEER. J was trimmed by 4 bases and V by 0 bases; bases with no gene match: 6. The CDR3 is 15 residues long. This chain's CDR3 is CASSQEASGPYEQYF. DNA of the CDR3: TGCGCCAGCAGCCAAGAGGCTAGCGGACCTTACGAGCAGTACTTC.